This T cell receptor beta chain was identified in a study of cytotoxic CD8 clonotypes in ibrutinib-treated CLL. In the study overall: Response samples were taken after a median about twelve months of treatment, range 6 to 36. The study recorded mean values of about 260,000 productive templates and approximately 94,000 productive rearrangements per sample.

Broader study findings: Baseline clonality, above age-matched healthy donor levels, tracked circulating CD8+ T-cell counts. Sustained-remission and progressing patients had unequal sampling times.

In the case of this clone: Antigen unknown.

Assay: immunoSEQ multiplex PCR; the TCRdb copy retains only in-frame clones and omits some. The sample includes some 310,000 clones, roughly 85% seen only once; the top ten take 6.5% to 8.5%. This CDR3 comprises 15 residues. Trimming removed 2 bases from V and 6 bases from J; junction bases left unmatched: 5. Germline V gene lookup returns CDR1 MDHEN and CDR2 SYDVKM. This specimen consisted of PBMCs, obtained before ibrutinib treatment. The receptor was isolated from a human donor with chronic lymphocytic leukemia. The rearrangement joins TRBV28 to TRBJ1-4; TRBD1 agrees at 8 bases. The CDR3 region is CASSLPGTGDEKLFF. The CDR3 nucleotides read TGTGCCAGCAGTTTACCCGGGACAGGAGATGAAAAACTGTTTTTT.